Below, 9 T cell receptor beta chains from the same sample are listed, as sequenced in a study of blood T cells in healthy people across ages. For the second PCR, which ran for about 7 to 11 cycles, a sample-barcoded 5' primer and a J-beta primer mix were used. MiXCR, applied by TCRdb to the 5' RACE reads, yields one record per CDR3 protein. The sample has some 790,000 distinct CDR3 sequences, about 28% seen once; the top ten hold 15% to 20%. The sample consisted of blood. Receptors were obtained from a woman of 80 years or more in good health.

This clonotype was counted many times. An end of the junction does not agree with germline; a read error may underlie this. The chain carries TRBV5-1 and TRBJ2-5; D not resolved. Germline assignment: CDR1 SGHRS and CDR2 YFSETQ. The CDR3 is 14 residues long. The CDR3 spells CASSLGGIQETQYF. As DNA, the CDR3 is TGTGCCAGCAGCTTGGGCGGAATCCAAGAGACCCAGTACTTC.

The rearrangement joins TRBV5-6 to TRBJ2-1, with D possibly being TRBD1 or TRBD2 (5 bases each). V lost 3 bases and J lost 13, with 20 bases in between. Germline CDR1 and CDR2: SGHDT and YYEEEE. This CDR3 spans 14 amino acids. CDR3 region: CASSSTGQGETQFF. The DNA of the CDR3 is TGTGCCAGCAGCTCTACGGGGCAGGGAGAGACCCAGTTCTTC.

CDR3 nucleotide sequence: TGTGCCAGCAGAGCCGGGACTAGCGGGGGAGTTAGTACGCAGTATTTT. Translating it yields CASRAGTSGGVSTQYF. This chain joins TRBV12-3 or TRBV12-4 and TRBJ2-3, with TRBD2 matching over 14 bases. This CDR3 has 16 residues. V lost 6 bases and J lost 8; bases outside the gene matches: 10.

This sequence joins TRBV3-1 and TRBJ1-4, with 11 nucleotides matching TRBD1. This CDR3 has 15 residues. Per the germline V gene, CDR1 is LGHDT and CDR2 is YNNKEL (reference sequence). V was clipped by 4 bases and J by 7 bases; unmatched bases: 5. Written as DNA, the CDR3 is TGTGCCAGCAGCCCCCGGACAGGGGGCCCTGAAAAACTGTTTTTT. This gives the protein CASSPRTGGPEKLFF.

This clonotype has only a few counts. The V gene is TRBV3-1, the J gene TRBJ1-1; weak D call: TRBD1 (5 bases). The CDR3 loop spans 14 amino acids. Germline V gene sequence: CDR1 LGHDT, CDR2 YNNKEL (reference sequence). V was shortened by 2 bases and J by 2 bases, with 9 bases between the two germline ends. The CDR3 is CASSQIGGNTEAFF. In DNA form, the CDR3 reads TGTGCCAGCAGCCAAATCGGGGGTAACACTGAAGCTTTCTTT.

Of note for this clonotype: A clone one base away is much larger, so this may be a read error. The chain uses TRBV12-3 or TRBV12-4 and TRBJ1-2; D perhaps matches TRBD1 (5 bases). The CDR3 totals 13 residues. Trimming removed 5 bases at V and 6 bases at J, with 13 bases between. Written as DNA, the CDR3 is TGTGCCAGCAGTCCCGCAGGGTGTAATGGCTACACCTTC. Translated, it gives CASSPAGCNGYTF.

The sample holds many counts of this clonotype. The chain recombines TRBV14 with TRBJ2-3; 12 nucleotides match TRBD2. The ends lost 4 bases at V and 2 bases at J; junction bases unmatched: 4. The CDR3 length is 16 residues. Per the germline V gene, CDR1 is SGHDN and CDR2 is FVKESK. For the CDR3, the DNA is TGTGCCAGCAGCCGACTAGCGGGGGTCATCACAGATACGCAGTATTTT. As protein: CASSRLAGVITDTQYF.

The V and J genes are TRBV7-2 and TRBJ2-7, with TRBD1 matching 9 bases. V lost 4 bases, J lost 1 base, and 11 bases stayed unmatched. The length of the CDR3 is 17 residues. The V gene's germline CDR1 is SGHTA and CDR2 FQGNSA. The CDR3 coding sequence is TGTGCCAGCAGCTCACTAGGGGGTGGGACAGGGTCCTACGAGCAGTACTTC. It encodes CASSSLGGGTGSYEQYF. The whole variable domain, remainder taken from reference TRBV7-2 and TRBJ2-7, is GAGVSQSPSNKVTEKGKDVELRCDPISGHTALYWYRQSLGQGLEFLIYFQGNSAPDKSGLPSDRFSAERTGGSVSTLTIQRTQQEDSAVYLCASSSLGGGTGSYEQYFGPGTRLTVT.

This clonotype was seen ten or more times. The genes are TRBV20-1 and TRBJ2-7, with 8 bases that match TRBD2. Germline CDR1 reads DFQATT; CDR2 reads SNEGSKA (reference sequence). With 2 bases clipped from V and 1 base from J, the junction kept 1 base outside the gene matches. The CDR3 covers 13 residues. The CDR3 bases are TGCAGTGCTAGATTAGCGGGGTCCTACGAGCAGTACTTC. Translated: CSARLAGSYEQYF.